The 28 T cell receptor beta chains below were found in one sample sequenced in a study of regulatory T cells in long-lasting Graves disease. Noted time point: persistent/refractory GD, antithyroid drugs over 5 years with positive TRAb. RNA isolated from PBMCs was used to make the TCR library. HTBI primers from iRepertoire and Arm-PCR of CDR3 regions yielded the TCR beta libraries. TCRdb re-called the multiplex PCR reads with MiXCR, one entry per CDR3 protein. Here the sample spans hundreds of thousands of distinct CDR3 sequences, less than 25% being singletons. The sample here was peripheral blood mononuclear cells (PBMCs), taken when the disease was refractory, from a patient treated with antithyroid drugs. The receptor source for this set is a female donor with Graves disease.

V is TRBV9 and J is TRBJ2-2, with 8 bases matching TRBD2. The germline V gene encodes CDR1 SGDLS and CDR2 YYNGEE. The CDR3 contains 15 residues. V gave up 3 bases and J gave up 0 bases; unmatched junction bases: 1. In DNA form, the CDR3 reads TGTGCCAGCAGCGGACTAGCGACGAACACCGGGGAGCTGTTTTTT. It encodes CASSGLATNTGELFF.

V and J are TRBV28 and TRBJ1-2, with 12 bases fitting TRBD1. The CDR3 runs to 16 residues. V shed 3 bases, J shed 5 bases, and the junction held 7 bases outside the gene matches. The germline V gene has CDR1 MDHEN and CDR2 SYDVKM. The CDR3 DNA sequence: TGTGCCAGCAGTTTGGGACCGGGACAGGGGGCATATGGCTACACCTTC. Translating gives CASSLGPGQGAYGYTF.

The CDR3 DNA follows: TGTGCCAGCAGTTTAAATCCCTTCGGTGACACCATATATTTT. It translates to CASSLNPFGDTIYF. V is TRBV27 and J is TRBJ1-3, with D hard to call. Germline CDR1 reads MNHEY; CDR2 reads SMNVEV (reference sequence). The CDR3 runs to 14 residues. V gave up 2 bases and J gave up 8 bases, with 13 bases separating them.

This clonotype was seen ten or more times. The V gene is TRBV20-1, the J gene TRBJ2-7; a weak D match, TRBD2 (6 bases). The V and J ends lost 6 bases and 0 bases respectively, with 9 bases between them. The length of the CDR3 is 12 residues. Germline V gene lookup returns CDR1 DFQATT and CDR2 SNEGSKA (reference sequence). CDR3 sequence: CSARDFSYEQYF. The CDR3, as DNA: TGCAGTGCAAGGGACTTCTCCTACGAGCAGTACTTC.

J is TRBJ2-4 and V is TRBV30; either TRBD1 or TRBD2 may supply D (5 bases each). The length of the CDR3 is 17 residues. CDR1 GTSNPN and CDR2 SVGIG come from the germline V gene (reference sequence). Between the trimmed V and J ends, which lost 0 bases and 3 bases, there was a span of 18 bases. CDR3 protein: CAWSVAVRVGVKNIQYF. The CDR3 bases are TGTGCCTGGAGTGTAGCGGTCAGGGTGGGGGTCAAAAACATTCAGTACTTC.

This clonotype was detected ten times or more. The rearrangement uses TRBV27 and TRBJ2-7, with 7 positions matching TRBD2. This CDR3 region has 15 residues. V shed 2 bases, J shed 3 bases, and the junction held 7 bases outside the gene matches. Per germline, CDR1 MNHEY and CDR2 SMNVEV (reference sequence). In DNA, the CDR3 is TGTGCCAGCAGTTTAAACGGACTAGAAGGCTACGAGCAGTACTTC. It encodes CASSLNGLEGYEQYF.

This clonotype occurred many times. The J gene is TRBJ2-5, the V gene TRBV6-1; weak D call: TRBD2 (5 bases). V was shortened by 5 bases and J by 5 bases, with 18 bases between the two germline ends. Germline V CDR1 and CDR2: MNHNS, SASEGT. This CDR3 contains 15 residues. The CDR3: CASSPRTPFGETQYF. CDR3 in DNA: TGTGCCAGCAGTCCCCGGACTCCCTTCGGGGAGACCCAGTACTTC.

There are a few counts of this clonotype. The V and J genes are TRBV20-1 and TRBJ1-2; 7 bases are shared with TRBD1. Per germline, CDR1 DFQATT and CDR2 SNEGSKA (reference sequence). The CDR3 length is 15 residues. Germline trimming cut 0 bases from V and 4 bases from J; bases unmatched to any gene: 8. The CDR3 here is CSAREARGAFYGYTF. The CDR3 region has the DNA TGCAGTGCTAGAGAGGCCAGGGGGGCTTTCTATGGCTACACCTTC.

Note on this clonotype: A much larger clone differs by one base, so this may be a read error. This sequence joins TRBV2 and TRBJ1-3, with D possibly matching TRBD1 (5 bases). The CDR3 extends over 16 amino acids. Germline-derived CDR1 and CDR2 are SNHLY and FYNNEI. The V end lost 4 bases, the J end lost 2 bases, and 15 bases lay between the germline ends. CDR3 sequence reads: CASSARGAKAGNTIYF. In DNA form, the CDR3 reads TGTGCCAGCAGTGCTCGAGGGGCTAAAGCTGGAAACACCATATATTTT.

This clonotype was found many times. The chain carries TRBV12-3 or TRBV12-4 and TRBJ1-5; unclear D gene. V was trimmed by 6 bases and J by 0 bases, leaving 18 bases between them. The CDR3 covers 17 residues. In nucleotides, the CDR3 is TGTGCCAGCAGATCTACCCTCGGACTTAATAGCAATCAGCCCCAGCATTTT. Translating it yields CASRSTLGLNSNQPQHF.

This clonotype appeared a few times. The J gene is TRBJ2-1, the V gene TRBV7-3; a weak D match, TRBD2 (5 bases). This CDR3 contains 16 residues. CDR1 is SGHTA, CDR2 FQGTGA, per germline. V was pared by 2 bases and J by 0 bases, with 11 bases between. The CDR3 loop reads CASSLGRRSSYNEQFF. The CDR3 nucleotides are TGTGCCAGCAGCTTAGGTAGGAGGAGCTCCTACAATGAGCAGTTCTTC.

The rearrangement uses TRBV7-8 and TRBJ1-6; D unresolved. The germline CDR1 and CDR2 sequences are SGHVS and FQNEAQ. V lost 0 bases to trimming and J lost 11 bases, with 17 bases between them. The CDR3 consists of 16 residues. CDR3 amino acids: CASSLAAVSANPPLHF. The CDR3 DNA follows: TGTGCCAGCAGCTTAGCTGCAGTGTCAGCAAATCCACCCCTCCACTTT.

This clonotype was seen a few times. V gene TRBV5-1 combines with J gene TRBJ1-2; the D is unclear. V lost 1 base and J 8 bases, leaving 21 bases between the germline ends. The germline V gene encodes CDR1 SGHRS and CDR2 YFSETQ. The CDR3 length is 16 residues. CDR3 sequence reads: CASSLTDGTFSRGYTF. The DNA for the CDR3 is TGCGCCAGCAGCTTGACGGACGGAACCTTCTCTAGGGGCTACACCTTC.

This clonotype was observed a handful of times. The J gene is TRBJ2-2, the V gene TRBV4-3, with D tentatively TRBD1 (6 bases). The CDR3 is 16 amino acids. Per germline, CDR1 LGHNA and CDR2 YSLEER. V lost 3 bases, J lost 2 bases, and 13 bases lay in between. CDR3 nucleotides: TGCGCCAGCAGCCACCTGAGACAGGTTAACACCGGGGAGCTGTTTTTT. This sequence encodes CASSHLRQVNTGELFF.

Many counts were recorded for this clonotype. In DNA form, the CDR3 reads TGTGCCAGCAGTACTAACAGGGCTGACTATGGCTACACCTTC. This encodes CASSTNRADYGYTF. V gene TRBV12-3 or TRBV12-4 combines with J gene TRBJ1-2; possible D gene TRBD1, 6 bases. This CDR3 is 14 amino acids long. V dropped 5 bases and J dropped 3 bases, with 13 bases sitting between them.

The rearrangement joins TRBV7-2 to TRBJ1-5; D is unclear. Germline assignment: CDR1 SGHTA and CDR2 FQGNSA. This CDR3 contains 15 residues. Trimming removed 1 base at V and 3 bases at J, with 10 bases between. This chain's CDR3 is CASSLVPAINQPQHF. DNA of the CDR3: TGTGCCAGCAGCTTAGTACCAGCGATCAATCAGCCCCAGCATTTT. The full variable domain, with the rest looked up from reference TRBV7-2 and TRBJ1-5, is GAGVSQSPSNKVTEKGKDVELRCDPISGHTALYWYRQSLGQGLEFLIYFQGNSAPDKSGLPSDRFSAERTGGSVSTLTIQRTQQEDSAVYLCASSLVPAINQPQHFGDGTRLSIL.

This clonotype showed up many times. The rearrangement uses TRBV30 and TRBJ1-4; TRBD1 matches 7 bases. Germline V gives CDR1 GTSNPN, CDR2 SVGIG (reference sequence). Losses at the gene ends were 5 bases for V and 7 bases for J; bases not matched to a gene: 4. This CDR3 is built from 12 residues. The DNA for the CDR3 is TGTGCCTGGTCGACAGGGCGTGAAAAACTGTTTTTT. Protein: CAWSTGREKLFF.

This clonotype was observed a handful of times. The V call is TRBV19, the J call TRBJ2-7; a possible D gene is TRBD1 (6 bases). Germline CDR1 reads LNHDA; CDR2 reads SQIVND (reference sequence). This CDR3 has 14 amino acids. V shed 3 bases and J shed 3 bases, with 12 bases lying between them. The CDR3 is CASSMQGNYYEQYF. In DNA, the CDR3 is TGTGCCAGTAGTATGCAGGGGAATTACTACGAGCAGTACTTC.

The rearrangement links TRBV13 to TRBJ2-2; no reliable D call. This CDR3 is 14 amino acids long. The V gene's germline CDR1 is PRHDT and CDR2 FYEKMQ (reference sequence). Trimming shortened V by 1 base and J by 6 bases, and 9 bases separated the two germline ends. The CDR3 spells CASSLDHGAGELFF. CDR3 nucleotides: TGTGCCAGCAGCTTAGATCACGGCGCCGGGGAGCTGTTTTTT. Combining the CDR3 with reference TRBV13 and TRBJ2-2 gives the whole variable domain AAGVIQSPRHLIKEKRETATLKCYPIPRHDTVYWYQQGPGQDPQFLISFYEKMQSDKGSIPDRFSAQQFSDYHSELNMSSLELGDSALYFCASSLDHGAGELFFGEGSRLTVL.

V gene TRBV18 combines with J gene TRBJ1-5; no firm D call. The germline V and J ends were trimmed by 3 bases and 0 bases, with 12 bases remaining between them. Per germline, CDR1 KGHSH and CDR2 LQKENI. The CDR3 contains 16 residues. CDR3 sequence: CASSPTVIDSNQPQHF. The CDR3 DNA sequence: TGTGCCAGCTCACCCACAGTTATCGATAGCAATCAGCCCCAGCATTTT.

A remark on this clonotype: One base away lies a much larger clone, so this may be a sequencing read error. V and J are TRBV6-1 and TRBJ2-7; 8 bases line up with TRBD1. Trimming removed 6 bases from V and 2 bases from J; junction bases left unmatched: 3. From germline, CDR1 is MNHNS and CDR2 SASEGT. The CDR3 extends over 13 amino acids. For the CDR3, the DNA is TGTGCCAGCAGGGGACAGGCGACCTACGAGCAGTACTTC. Translating gives CASRGQATYEQYF.

The table lists this clonotype with many counts. The chain links TRBV7-2 to TRBJ1-2, with unresolved D. The V and J ends lost 5 bases and 0 bases respectively, with 13 bases between them. This CDR3 contains 15 residues. Germline V gives CDR1 SGHTA, CDR2 FQGNSA. The CDR3 DNA reads as TGTGCCAGCAGCCTCCGACGGGGTGCTAACTATGGCTACACCTTC. This translates into CASSLRRGANYGYTF.

This clonotype was picked up many times. The chain couples TRBV20-1 to TRBJ2-3; 7 nucleotides match TRBD1. V shed 1 base and J 0 bases; nucleotides not matched to a gene: 4. This CDR3 is built from 15 residues. Germline V gives CDR1 DFQATT, CDR2 SNEGSKA (reference sequence). The CDR3 sequence is CSARARDRSTDTQYF. Here the CDR3 DNA reads TGCAGTGCTAGAGCCCGGGACAGAAGCACAGATACGCAGTATTTT.

The chain couples TRBV7-6 to TRBJ2-7; either TRBD1 or TRBD2 may fit D (6 bases each). There are 16 residues in the CDR3. CDR1 and CDR2 from the germline V gene are SGHVS and FNYEAQ. Trimming shortened V by 3 bases and J by 1 base, and 16 bases separated the two germline ends. The CDR3 sequence is CASSLGGGGSSYEQYF. The CDR3, as DNA: TGTGCCAGCAGCTTGGGGGGCGGAGGGAGTTCCTACGAGCAGTACTTC.

This clonotype has a count of ten or more. The chain recombines TRBV2 with TRBJ1-1; D is perhaps TRBD1 (5 bases). Germline loops: CDR1 SNHLY, CDR2 FYNNEI. This CDR3 has 12 amino acids. V was cut by 6 bases and J by 8 bases, with 13 bases left in between. The CDR3 loop is CASRGGEGEAFF. CDR3 sequence (DNA): TGTGCCAGCAGGGGGGGAGAGGGAGAAGCTTTCTTT.

This clonotype was observed once. The CDR3 DNA is TGTGCCAGCAGCTCGCCGGGAGGGTTGGGGGGAACTAATGAAAAACTGTTTTTT. It is translated as CASSSPGGLGGTNEKLFF. This chain uses TRBV5-5 with TRBJ1-4; D is possibly TRBD1 (5 bases). Germline lookup yields CDR1 SGHKS and CDR2 YYEKEE (reference sequence). The CDR3 covers 18 residues. V was pared by 3 bases and J by 1 base, with 19 bases between.

This clonotype was observed a handful of times. The V call is TRBV14, the J call TRBJ1-2; 8 bases fit TRBD1. Germline CDR1 is SGHDN and CDR2 is FVKESK. V lost 4 bases and J lost 8; bases outside the gene matches: 12. This CDR3 region has 15 residues. CDR3 residues: CASSRETGDLDGYTF. Here the CDR3 DNA reads TGTGCCAGCAGCCGAGAGACAGGGGATTTAGACGGCTACACCTTC.

On this clonotype itself: A much larger clone is a single base away; this may be a read error. The chain carries TRBV6-2 or TRBV6-3 and TRBJ1-5; D is perhaps TRBD1 (6 bases). The CDR3 runs to 17 residues. Trimming cost V 4 bases and J 0 bases, with 16 bases left between them. The V gene's germline CDR1 is MNHEY and CDR2 SVGEGT. This CDR3 reads CASSSGDMGDSNQPQHF. In DNA, the CDR3 is TGTGCCAGCAGTTCTGGGGACATGGGGGATAGCAATCAGCCCCAGCATTTT.